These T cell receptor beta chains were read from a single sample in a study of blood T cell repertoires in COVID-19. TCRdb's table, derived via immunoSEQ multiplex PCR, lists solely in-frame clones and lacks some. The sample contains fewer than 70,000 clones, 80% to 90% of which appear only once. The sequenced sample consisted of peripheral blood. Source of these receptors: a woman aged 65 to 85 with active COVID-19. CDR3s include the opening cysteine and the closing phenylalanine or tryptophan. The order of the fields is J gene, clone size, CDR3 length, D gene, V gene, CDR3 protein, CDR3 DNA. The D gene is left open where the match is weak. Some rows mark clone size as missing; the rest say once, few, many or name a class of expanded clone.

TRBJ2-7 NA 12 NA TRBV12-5 CASGTTGYEQYF TGTGCTAGTGGTACTACAGGTTACGAGCAGTACTTC
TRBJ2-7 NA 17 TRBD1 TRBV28 CASTEGTGGGQSYEQYF TGTGCCAGCACGGAGGGGACAGGGGGCGGTCAATCCTACGAGCAGTACTTC
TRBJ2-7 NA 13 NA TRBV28 CASSPTRTREQYF TGTGCCAGCAGCCCGACTAGAACAAGAGAGCAGTACTTC
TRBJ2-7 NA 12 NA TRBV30 CAWSTATYEQYF TGTGCCTGGAGTACAGCTACCTACGAGCAGTACTTC
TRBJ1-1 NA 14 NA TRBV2 CASSDGGEGTEAFF TGTGCCAGCAGTGATGGGGGGGAGGGCACTGAAGCTTTCTTT
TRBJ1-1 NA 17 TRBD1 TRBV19 CASSAIHRTGVRTEAFF TGTGCCAGTAGTGCGATCCATAGAACAGGGGTTCGGACTGAAGCTTTCTTT
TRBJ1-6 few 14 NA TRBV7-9 CASSRSAQDSPLHF TGTGCCAGCAGCCGCAGCGCACAGGATTCACCCCTCCACTTT
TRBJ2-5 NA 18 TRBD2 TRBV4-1 CASSRTGTSGSNGETQYF TGCGCCAGCAGCCGAACCGGGACTAGCGGGAGCAACGGGGAGACCCAGTACTTC
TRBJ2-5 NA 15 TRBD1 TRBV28 CASSLIGTGGETQYF TGTGCCAGCAGTTTAATAGGGACAGGGGGAGAGACCCAGTACTTC
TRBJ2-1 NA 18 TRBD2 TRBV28 CASSLWRMGTSGSYEQFF TGTGCCAGCAGTTTATGGAGGATGGGGACTAGCGGGAGCTATGAGCAGTTCTTC
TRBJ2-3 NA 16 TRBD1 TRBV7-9 CASSLALGQNTDTQYF TGTGCCAGCAGCTTAGCGCTGGGACAGAACACAGATACGCAGTATTTT
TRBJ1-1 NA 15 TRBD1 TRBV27 CASRARTGTNTEAFF TGTGCCAGCAGGGCCCGGACAGGGACGAACACTGAAGCTTTCTTT
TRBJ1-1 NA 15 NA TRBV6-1 CASSETLGSNTEAFF TGTGCCAGCAGTGAAACGCTAGGATCGAACACTGAAGCTTTCTTT
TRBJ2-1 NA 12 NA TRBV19 CASSWGVDEQFF TGTGCCAGTAGTTGGGGAGTCGATGAGCAGTTCTTC
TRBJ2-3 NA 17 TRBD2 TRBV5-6 CASSSLVRERSTDTQYF TGTGCCAGCAGCTCCCTCGTGCGGGAGCGGAGCACAGATACGCAGTATTTT
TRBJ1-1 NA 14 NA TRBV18 CASSPQGTNTEAFF TGTGCCAGCTCACCGCAGGGGACGAACACTGAAGCTTTCTTT
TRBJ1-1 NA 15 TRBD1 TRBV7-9 CASSPLAGGRTEAFF TGTGCCAGCAGTCCCCTGGCAGGGGGGAGGACTGAAGCTTTCTTT
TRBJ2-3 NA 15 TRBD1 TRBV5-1 CASSTTGGHGDTQYF TGCGCCAGCAGCACTACAGGGGGCCATGGAGATACGCAGTATTTT
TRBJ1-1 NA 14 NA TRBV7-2 CASSLDEVNTEAFF TGTGCCAGCAGCTTAGATGAGGTGAACACTGAAGCTTTCTTT
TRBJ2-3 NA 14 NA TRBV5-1 CASSLFRGTDTQYF TGCGCCAGCAGCTTGTTCCGCGGCACAGATACGCAGTATTTT
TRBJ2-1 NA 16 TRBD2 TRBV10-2 CASSEFGGSPYNEQFF TGCGCCAGCAGTGAGTTCGGCGGGAGTCCCTACAATGAGCAGTTCTTC
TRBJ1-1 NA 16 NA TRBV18 CASSPPVKERNTEAFF TGTGCCAGCTCACCACCGGTTAAGGAGAGGAACACTGAAGCTTTCTTT
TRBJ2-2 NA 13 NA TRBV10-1 CASSFSGTGELFF TGCGCCAGCTCCTTTAGCGGTACCGGGGAGCTGTTTTTT
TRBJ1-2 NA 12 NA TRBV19 CASSGQYYGYTF TGTGCCAGTAGTGGGCAGTACTATGGCTACACCTTC
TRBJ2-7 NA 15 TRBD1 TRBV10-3 CAISAVGQGIYEQYF TGTGCCATCAGTGCTGTAGGACAGGGAATCTACGAGCAGTACTTC
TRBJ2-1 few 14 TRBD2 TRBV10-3 CAISEGLDHNEQFF TGTGCCATCAGTGAGGGACTAGATCACAATGAGCAGTTCTTC
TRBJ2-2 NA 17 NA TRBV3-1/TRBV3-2 CASSRGSVAGVSGELFF TGTGCCAGCAGCCGTGGCTCTGTGGCAGGGGTCTCCGGGGAGCTGTTTTTT
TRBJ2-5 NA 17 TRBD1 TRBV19 CASSIGLPGQGEETQYF TGTGCCAGTAGTATAGGCCTTCCCGGACAGGGGGAAGAGACCCAGTACTTC
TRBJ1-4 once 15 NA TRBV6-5 CASSYSEGRAEKLFF TGTGCCAGCAGTTACTCAGAGGGAAGGGCTGAAAAACTGTTTTTT
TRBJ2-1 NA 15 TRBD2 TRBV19 CASSMTSANYNEQFF TGTGCCAGTAGTATGACTAGCGCGAACTACAATGAGCAGTTCTTC
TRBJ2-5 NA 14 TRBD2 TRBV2 CASVDSGIQETQYF TGTGCCAGCGTTGATAGCGGGATTCAAGAGACCCAGTACTTC
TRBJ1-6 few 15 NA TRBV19 CASSILDRGNSPLHF TGTGCCAGTAGTATCCTCGACAGAGGTAATTCACCCCTCCACTTT
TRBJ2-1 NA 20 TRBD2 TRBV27 CASSPNLGREGLSSYNEQFF TGTGCCAGCAGTCCCAACCTAGGGCGGGAGGGCCTGAGCTCCTACAATGAGCAGTTCTTC
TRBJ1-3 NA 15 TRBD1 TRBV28 CASSLDRANGNTIYF TGTGCCAGCAGTCTGGACAGGGCCAACGGAAACACCATATATTTT
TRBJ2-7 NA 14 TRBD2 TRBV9 CASSPAGVSYEQYF TGTGCCAGCAGCCCAGCGGGAGTGTCCTACGAGCAGTACTTC
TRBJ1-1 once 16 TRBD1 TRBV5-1 CASSLVRDRGFTEAFF TGCGCCAGCAGCTTGGTCCGGGACAGGGGGTTCACTGAAGCTTTCTTT
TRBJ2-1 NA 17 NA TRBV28 CASTTAGLGSDAHEQFF TGTGCCAGCACTACCGCGGGACTGGGGTCCGACGCCCATGAGCAGTTCTTC
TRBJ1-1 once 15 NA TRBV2 CASSLPDSFMTEAFF TGTGCCAGCAGTCTCCCGGACAGCTTTATGACTGAAGCTTTCTTT
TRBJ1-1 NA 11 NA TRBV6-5 CASRESTEAFF TGTGCCAGCAGGGAGAGCACTGAAGCTTTCTTT
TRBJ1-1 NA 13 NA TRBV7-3 CASSSQGNTEAFF TGTGCCAGCAGCTCCCAGGGGAACACTGAAGCTTTCTTT
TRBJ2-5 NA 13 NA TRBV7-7 CASSLGTQETQYF TGTGCTAGCAGCTTAGGCACTCAAGAGACCCAGTACTTC
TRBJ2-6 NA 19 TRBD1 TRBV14 CASSLREGQGAVGANVLTF TGTGCCAGCAGTCTTCGAGAGGGACAGGGGGCTGTTGGGGCCAACGTCCTGACTTTC
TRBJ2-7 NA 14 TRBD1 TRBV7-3 CASSLTGGNYEQYF TGTGCCAGCAGCTTGACAGGGGGGAACTACGAGCAGTACTTC
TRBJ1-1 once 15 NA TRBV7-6 CASSAGVRGNTEAFF TGTGCCAGCAGCGCAGGGGTAAGAGGGAACACTGAAGCTTTCTTT
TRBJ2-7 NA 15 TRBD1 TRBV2 CASSGRDRNSYEQYF TGTGCCAGCAGTGGCCGGGACAGGAATTCCTACGAGCAGTACTTC
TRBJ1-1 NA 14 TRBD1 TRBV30 CAWSRQGAGTEAFF TGTGCCTGGAGTAGACAGGGGGCAGGGACTGAAGCTTTCTTT
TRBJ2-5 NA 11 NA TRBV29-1 CSGDSQETQYF TGCAGCGGCGACAGCCAAGAGACCCAGTACTTC
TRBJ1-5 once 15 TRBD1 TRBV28 CASSRQGAMGQPQHF TGTGCCAGCAGTCGACAGGGGGCAATGGGGCAGCCCCAGCATTTT
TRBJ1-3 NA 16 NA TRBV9 CASSFSGGSSGNTIYF TGTGCCAGCAGCTTTAGTGGCGGATCCTCTGGAAACACCATATATTTT
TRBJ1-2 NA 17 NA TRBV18 CASSPALTADPNYGYTF TGTGCCAGCTCACCCGCCCTGACAGCCGATCCTAACTATGGCTACACCTTC
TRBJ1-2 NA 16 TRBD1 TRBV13 CASSRTGPGPNYGYTF TGTGCCAGCAGCCGGACAGGCCCGGGCCCTAACTATGGCTACACCTTC